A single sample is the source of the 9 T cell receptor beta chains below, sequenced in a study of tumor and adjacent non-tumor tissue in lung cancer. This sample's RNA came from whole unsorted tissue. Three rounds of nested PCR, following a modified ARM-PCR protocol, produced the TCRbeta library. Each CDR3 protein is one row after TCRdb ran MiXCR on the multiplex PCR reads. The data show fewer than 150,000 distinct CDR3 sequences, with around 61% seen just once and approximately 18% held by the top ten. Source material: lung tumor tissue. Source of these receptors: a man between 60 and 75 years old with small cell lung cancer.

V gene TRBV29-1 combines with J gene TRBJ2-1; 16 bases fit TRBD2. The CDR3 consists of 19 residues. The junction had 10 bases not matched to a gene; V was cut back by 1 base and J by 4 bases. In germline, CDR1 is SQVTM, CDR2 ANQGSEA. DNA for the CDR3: TGCAGCGTTGAAGTCCCGGGACTAGCGGGAGGGCCGGGGTACAATGAGCAGTTCTTC. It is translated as CSVEVPGLAGGPGYNEQFF.

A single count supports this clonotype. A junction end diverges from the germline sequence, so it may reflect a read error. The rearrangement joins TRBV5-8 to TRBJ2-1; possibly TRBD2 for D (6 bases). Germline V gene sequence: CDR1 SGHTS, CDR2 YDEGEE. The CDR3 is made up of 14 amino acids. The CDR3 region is CASGLELASDEQFF. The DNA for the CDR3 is TGTGCCAGCGGCTTGGAACTAGCTTCGGATGAGCAGTTCTTC.

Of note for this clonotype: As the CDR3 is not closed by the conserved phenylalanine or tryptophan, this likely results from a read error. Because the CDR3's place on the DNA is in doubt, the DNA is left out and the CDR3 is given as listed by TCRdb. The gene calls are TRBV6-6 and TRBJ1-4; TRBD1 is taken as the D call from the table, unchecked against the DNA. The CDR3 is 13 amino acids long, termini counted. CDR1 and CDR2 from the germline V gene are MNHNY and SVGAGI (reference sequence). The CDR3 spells CASSPPGVRKLFY.

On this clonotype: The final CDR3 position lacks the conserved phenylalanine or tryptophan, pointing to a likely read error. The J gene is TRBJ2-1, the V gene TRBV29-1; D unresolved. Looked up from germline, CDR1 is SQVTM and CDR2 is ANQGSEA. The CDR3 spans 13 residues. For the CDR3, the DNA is TGCAGCGTTCAAGATAGGAACTTCTATGAGCAGTTCGTC. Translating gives CSVQDRNFYEQFV.

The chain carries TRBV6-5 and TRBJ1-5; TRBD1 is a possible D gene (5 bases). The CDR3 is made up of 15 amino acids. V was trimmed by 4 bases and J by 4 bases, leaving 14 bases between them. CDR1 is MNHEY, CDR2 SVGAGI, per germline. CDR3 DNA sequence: TGTGCCAGCAGTTTACGGGGCAGCCCAAATCAGCCCCAGCATTTT. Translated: CASSLRGSPNQPQHF.

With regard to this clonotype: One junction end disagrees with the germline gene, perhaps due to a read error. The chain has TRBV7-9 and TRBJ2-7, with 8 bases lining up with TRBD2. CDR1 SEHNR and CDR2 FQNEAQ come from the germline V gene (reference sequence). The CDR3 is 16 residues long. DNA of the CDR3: TGCGTCAGCAGCGCCCGGGGGGGCAGTCTAGACTACGAGCAGTACTTC. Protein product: CVSSARGGSLDYEQYF.

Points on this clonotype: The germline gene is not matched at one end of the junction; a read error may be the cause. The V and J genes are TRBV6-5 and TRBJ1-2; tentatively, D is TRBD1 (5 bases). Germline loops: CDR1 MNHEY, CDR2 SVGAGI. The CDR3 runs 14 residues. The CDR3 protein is CTSSGYRPHYGYTF. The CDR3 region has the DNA TGTACCAGCAGTGGATACAGGCCTCACTATGGCTACACCTTC.

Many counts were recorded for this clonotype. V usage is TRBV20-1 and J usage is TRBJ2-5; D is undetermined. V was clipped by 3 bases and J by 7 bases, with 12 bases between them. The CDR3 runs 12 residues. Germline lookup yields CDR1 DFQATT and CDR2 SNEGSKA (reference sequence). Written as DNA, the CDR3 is TGCAGTGCTAGTCCTGCAACCGGGACCCAGTACTTC. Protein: CSASPATGTQYF.

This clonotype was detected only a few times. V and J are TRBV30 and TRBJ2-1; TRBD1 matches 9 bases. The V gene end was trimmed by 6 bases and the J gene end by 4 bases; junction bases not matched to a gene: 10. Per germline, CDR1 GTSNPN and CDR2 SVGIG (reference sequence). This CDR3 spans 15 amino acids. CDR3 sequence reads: CACQNPGQGYNEQFF. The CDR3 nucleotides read TGTGCCTGCCAAAATCCGGGACAGGGTTACAATGAGCAGTTCTTC.